This T cell receptor (beta chain) is from a study of cytomegalovirus exposure and HLA in healthy donors. The CDR3 loop spans 18 amino acids. CDR1 is SEHNR, CDR2 FQNEAQ, per germline (reference sequence). V shed 2 bases and J 3 bases; nucleotides not matched to a gene: 11. TCRdb's table, derived via immunoSEQ multiplex PCR, lists solely in-frame clones and lacks some. The data hold some 170,000 clones, with approximately 89% observed a single time. The sample comprised PBMCs. The V gene is TRBV7-9, the J gene TRBJ1-4, with 8 bases that match TRBD1. This TCR was recovered from a man younger than 35 in good health and CMV-seropositive. In DNA form, the CDR3 reads TGTGCCAGCAGCTTATATCGGCAGGGGGCGCATCCTAATGAAAAACTGTTTTTT. As protein: CASSLYRQGAHPNEKLFF.